The TCR beta chain described here comes from a study of T cell repertoires in cytomegalovirus infection. Study overall: Shared public TCR beta signatures pointed to both CMV infection and a matching HLA type.

The CDR3 sequence is 17 residues long. CDR1 is SNHLY, CDR2 FYNNEI, per germline. J lost 0 bases, V lost 3 bases, and 7 bases had no gene match. This clonotype came up many times. Each CDR3 protein is one row after TCRdb ran MiXCR on the reads. Counted here are around 210,000 distinct CDR3 sequences, approximately 7% occurring once; the ten biggest clones make up around 6.9%. The V gene is TRBV2, the J gene TRBJ2-2, with 7 bases fitting TRBD1. The origin of this receptor is a human donor in good health (CMV status not recorded). Some clones in this sample may be carry-over from other donors' samples. Material for sequencing was PBMCs. DNA for the CDR3: TGTGCCAGCAGTGATAGTCGAGGGGGCTCGAACACCGGGGAGCTGTTTTTT. Amino acids: CASSDSRGGSNTGELFF.